Listed below are T cell receptor beta chains from one sample, sequenced in a study of T cells in Graves' hyperthyroidism and ophthalmopathy. TCRdb independently ran MiXCR on the multiplex PCR reads; one entry per CDR3 protein. The profile shows 700,000 or so distinct CDR3 sequences, less than 20% of them singletons. Specimen: blood. Receptors were obtained from a man younger than 35 with Graves' hyperthyroidism. Both conserved end residues are trimmed from each CDR3.

cdr3_length | v_call | cdr3_aa
10 | TRBV9 | ASTSCTYEQY
15 | TRBV5-1 | ASREMLSGQGAWEQY
13 | TRBV18 | ASSPEQVRDYGYT
9 | TRBV2 | ASSAGILEF
13 | TRBV7-2 | ASSLSIVIPDTQY
11 | TRBV27 | ASSLTALKTQY
16 | TRBV5-5 | ASSLGSTNFLPNYGYT
12 | TRBV7-9 | ASSLLIPNSPLH
12 | TRBV20-1 | SARAEGNNSPLH
13 | TRBV28 | ASSYPGPASNEQF
11 | TRBV4-2 | ASGVGSNQPQH
13 | TRBV7-9 | ASSSPGTDYYEQY
18 | TRBV19 | ASSNKVLAGSKLAKNIQY
15 | TRBV10-3 | ATNREQGRTSTDTQY